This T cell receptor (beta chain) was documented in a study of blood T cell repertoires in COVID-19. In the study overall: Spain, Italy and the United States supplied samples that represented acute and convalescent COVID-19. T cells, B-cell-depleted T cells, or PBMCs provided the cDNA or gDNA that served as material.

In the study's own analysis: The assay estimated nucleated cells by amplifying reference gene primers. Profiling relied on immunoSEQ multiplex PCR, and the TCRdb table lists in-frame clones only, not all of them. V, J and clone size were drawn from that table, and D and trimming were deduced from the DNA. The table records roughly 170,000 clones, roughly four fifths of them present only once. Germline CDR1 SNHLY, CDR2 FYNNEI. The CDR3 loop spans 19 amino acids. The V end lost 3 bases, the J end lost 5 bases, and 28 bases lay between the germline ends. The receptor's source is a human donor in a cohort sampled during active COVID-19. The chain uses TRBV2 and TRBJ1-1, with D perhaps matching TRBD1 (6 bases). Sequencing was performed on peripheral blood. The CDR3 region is CASSEDGRNRDGGKTEAFF. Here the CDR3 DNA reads TGTGCCAGCAGTGAGGACGGGAGGAACAGGGACGGGGGGAAGACTGAAGCTTTCTTT.